Listed below are T cell receptor beta chains from one sample, sequenced in a study of blood T cell repertoires in COVID-19. This table comes from immunoSEQ multiplex PCR, and its TCRdb copy is limited to in-frame clones, with some not included. The sample includes tens of thousands of clones, approximately 90% seen only once; the top ten take around 20%. Source material: peripheral blood. Receptors were obtained from a woman aged 80 or older with acute or convalescent COVID-19. The CDR3 runs from the conserved cysteine through the conserved F or W. A D gene is named only where the DNA matches it firmly. The size of a clone is reported for some rows only, either as once, few or many, or as a class for expanded clones.

V: TRBV5-1; size: .; J: TRBJ2-3; D: TRBD2; DNA: TGCGCCAGCAGCCCTAGCGGGAGGAGCACAGATACGCAGTATTTT; CDR3: CASSPSGRSTDTQYF
V: TRBV5-5; size: .; J: TRBJ2-3; D: TRBD2; DNA: TGTGCCAGCAGCTACCAAGCGGGAGGGCCAGGGCATACGCAGTATTTT; CDR3: CASSYQAGGPGHTQYF
V: TRBV7-2; size: .; J: TRBJ2-1; D: TRBD2; DNA: TGTGCCAGCAGCCCGTTCGGGGGGGGAAAGAGAAGCTCCTACAATGAGCAGTTCTTC; CDR3: CASSPFGGGKRSSYNEQFF
V: TRBV18; size: .; J: TRBJ1-5; D: .; DNA: TGTGCCAGCTCACCAACAGGGCAGCCCCAGCATTTT; CDR3: CASSPTGQPQHF
V: TRBV7-2; size: few; J: TRBJ2-2; D: TRBD1; DNA: TGTGCCAGCAGAACAAGACAGGGTAGCACCGGGGAGCTGTTTTTT; CDR3: CASRTRQGSTGELFF
V: TRBV11-2; size: .; J: TRBJ1-6; D: .; DNA: TGTGCCAGCACCCCCTACCCCCGACAGGCTTATAATTCACCCCTCCACTTT; CDR3: CASTPYPRQAYNSPLHF
V: TRBV27; size: few; J: TRBJ1-2; D: .; DNA: TGTGCCAGCAGTAGGTTAGAGGGGACTTATGGCTACACCTTC; CDR3: CASSRLEGTYGYTF
V: TRBV6-2/TRBV6-3; size: .; J: TRBJ2-1; D: TRBD2; DNA: TGTGCCAGCAGCAGGCTAGCGGGGGGATCCTACAATGAGCAGTTCTTC; CDR3: CASSRLAGGSYNEQFF
V: TRBV19; size: .; J: TRBJ2-7; D: TRBD2; DNA: TGTGCCAGTAGTCCTAGCGGGGGGCACACCTACGAGCAGTACTTC; CDR3: CASSPSGGHTYEQYF
V: TRBV4-2; size: few; J: TRBJ1-6; D: TRBD1; DNA: TGTGCCAGCAGCCAATCCGGGACAGGGGCTTCACCCCTCCACTTT; CDR3: CASSQSGTGASPLHF
V: TRBV3-1/TRBV3-2; size: few; J: TRBJ2-7; D: TRBD1; DNA: TGTGCCAGCATCGACAGGGTCTACGAGCAGTACTTC; CDR3: CASIDRVYEQYF
V: TRBV7-9; size: .; J: TRBJ1-2; D: .; DNA: TGTGCCAGCAGCTTTTACAGGGAAGGGTATGGCTACACCTTC; CDR3: CASSFYREGYGYTF
V: TRBV19; size: .; J: TRBJ1-3; D: TRBD1; DNA: TGTGCCAGTAGACCCCCCGGGACAGGGGCTGGAAACACCATATATTTT; CDR3: CASRPPGTGAGNTIYF
V: TRBV19; size: few; J: TRBJ2-7; D: .; DNA: TGTGCCAGTAAGGGGGTCTCCTACGAGCAGTACTTC; CDR3: CASKGVSYEQYF
V: TRBV7-9; size: .; J: TRBJ1-2; D: TRBD1; DNA: TGTGCCAGCAGCCCAGACAGGGGAAAAAATGGCTACACCTTC; CDR3: CASSPDRGKNGYTF
V: TRBV18; size: few; J: TRBJ2-1; D: TRBD1; DNA: TGTGCCAGCTCACTCAGGACAGGAAGGTACAATGAGCAGTTCTTC; CDR3: CASSLRTGRYNEQFF
V: TRBV5-1; size: .; J: TRBJ2-7; D: .; DNA: TGCGCCAGCAGCTTGTTCACCGGGACTCTTGGACACGAGCAGTACTTC; CDR3: CASSLFTGTLGHEQYF
V: TRBV6-1; size: .; J: TRBJ1-5; D: .; DNA: TGTGCCAGCAGTGAAGGGGGGGGTCCCAATCAGCCCCAGCATTTT; CDR3: CASSEGGGPNQPQHF
V: TRBV10-3; size: .; J: TRBJ2-3; D: .; DNA: TGTGCCATCAGCAAGGGGGTAACGACAGATACGCAGTATTTT; CDR3: CAISKGVTTDTQYF
V: TRBV25-1; size: once; J: TRBJ1-2; D: .; DNA: TGTGCCAGCAGTGAATTCAGGGTGGAGGGAGAAGGCTACACCTTC; CDR3: CASSEFRVEGEGYTF
V: TRBV11-2; size: .; J: TRBJ1-6; D: .; DNA: TGTGCCAGCAGCCCAGGCGGGAGCTCCTATAATTCACCCCTCCACTTT; CDR3: CASSPGGSSYNSPLHF
V: TRBV7-9; size: .; J: TRBJ1-3; D: .; DNA: TGTGCCAGCAGCCCCGGACAGAGTCAGGGAAACACCATATATTTT; CDR3: CASSPGQSQGNTIYF
V: TRBV5-1; size: .; J: TRBJ1-3; D: TRBD1; DNA: TGCGCCAGCAGCTTCGCCGGGACAGGGTATGGAAACACCATATATTTT; CDR3: CASSFAGTGYGNTIYF
V: TRBV5-4; size: .; J: TRBJ2-1; D: .; DNA: TGTGCCAGCAGCTTGGAGGGGGGGCTGTCCTACAATGAGCAGTTCTTC; CDR3: CASSLEGGLSYNEQFF
V: TRBV27; size: .; J: TRBJ2-2; D: TRBD2; DNA: TGTGCCAGCAGCCTAAGGGCTAGCGGGGCCCGGGAGCTGTTTTTT; CDR3: CASSLRASGARELFF
V: TRBV7-9; size: .; J: TRBJ2-2; D: .; DNA: TGTGCCAGCAGCTCAAGCACAGGTCGAAGCACCGGGGAGCTGTTTTTT; CDR3: CASSSSTGRSTGELFF
V: TRBV24-1; size: .; J: TRBJ2-5; D: .; DNA: TGTGCCACCAGTGATCCCAGGGGTCAGGGGGAGACCCAGTACTTC; CDR3: CATSDPRGQGETQYF
V: TRBV5-5; size: .; J: TRBJ1-1; D: TRBD1; DNA: TGTGCCAGCAGCCCTGACAGGGCGACTGAAGCTTTCTTT; CDR3: CASSPDRATEAFF
V: TRBV5-1; size: once; J: TRBJ2-1; D: TRBD2; DNA: TGCGCCAGCAGCTTCCTGACTAGCGGGGCCAATGAGCAGTTCTTC; CDR3: CASSFLTSGANEQFF
V: TRBV7-3; size: once; J: TRBJ1-1; D: .; DNA: TGTGCCAGCAGCTTATCGGGGGGTCAAACTGAAGCTTTCTTT; CDR3: CASSLSGGQTEAFF
V: TRBV5-1; size: .; J: TRBJ2-3; D: TRBD2; DNA: TGCGCCAGCAGCTTGTTCGGTAGCGGGTCCACAGATACGCAGTATTTT; CDR3: CASSLFGSGSTDTQYF
V: TRBV5-6; size: .; J: TRBJ1-1; D: .; DNA: TGTGCCAGCAGTCAGGGGATTGAAGCTTTCTTT; CDR3: CASSQGIEAFF
V: TRBV28; size: .; J: TRBJ1-5; D: TRBD1; DNA: TGTGCCAGCAGAAAGGGGGCCGGGCTCAATCAGCCCCAGCATTTT; CDR3: CASRKGAGLNQPQHF
V: TRBV2; size: once; J: TRBJ1-2; D: .; DNA: TGTGCCAGCAGTGAAATTGTGGGAGGCGGCTACACCTTC; CDR3: CASSEIVGGGYTF
V: TRBV28; size: few; J: TRBJ1-6; D: TRBD1; DNA: TGTGCCAGCAGTACCCGACGGACAGGGATTAATTCACCCCTCCACTTT; CDR3: CASSTRRTGINSPLHF
V: TRBV6-5; size: .; J: TRBJ2-2; D: .; DNA: TGTGCCAGCAGTCTCAGGGTCACCGGGGAGCTGTTTTTT; CDR3: CASSLRVTGELFF
V: TRBV18; size: .; J: TRBJ2-3; D: TRBD2; DNA: TGTGCCAGCTCACCATTTCCAGCGGGGGCTAGCACAGATACGCAGTATTTT; CDR3: CASSPFPAGASTDTQYF
V: TRBV9; size: .; J: TRBJ2-5; D: TRBD2; DNA: TGTGCCAGCAGCGGAGGGACTAGCGTTCGGGAGACCCAGTACTTC; CDR3: CASSGGTSVRETQYF
V: TRBV4-3; size: .; J: TRBJ1-1; D: TRBD1; DNA: TGCGCCAGCAGCCAAGGGGCGACAGGGCGAGGGACTGAAGCTTTCTTT; CDR3: CASSQGATGRGTEAFF
V: TRBV18; size: once; J: TRBJ2-1; D: TRBD2; DNA: TGTGCCAGCTCACCGGAGCCTAGCGGATACAATGAGCAGTTCTTC; CDR3: CASSPEPSGYNEQFF
V: TRBV6-6; size: .; J: TRBJ1-6; D: TRBD1; DNA: TGTGCCAGCAGCCGGCCCGGGACAGCGCCTTCACCCCTCCACTTT; CDR3: CASSRPGTAPSPLHF
V: TRBV9; size: .; J: TRBJ2-7; D: .; DNA: TGTGCCAGCAGTCCCGGGATTCGGGGAGGAGGGTACGAGCAGTACTTC; CDR3: CASSPGIRGGGYEQYF
V: TRBV4-3; size: .; J: TRBJ2-7; D: .; DNA: TGCGCCAGCAGCCAAGACAGGACTAACCTTCTTGGAGAGCAGTACTTC; CDR3: CASSQDRTNLLGEQYF
V: TRBV25-1; size: .; J: TRBJ2-3; D: TRBD2; DNA: TGTGCCAGCAGTTTAACTAGCGGCCCCACAGATACGCAGTATTTT; CDR3: CASSLTSGPTDTQYF
V: TRBV4-1; size: .; J: TRBJ2-2; D: TRBD1; DNA: TGCGCCAGCAGCCGAGGGCCGGGACAGGGTTTAGACGGGGAGCTGTTTTTT; CDR3: CASSRGPGQGLDGELFF
V: TRBV15; size: .; J: TRBJ2-7; D: TRBD2; DNA: TGTGCCACCAGCAGAGAAGAGGGAGGGAGACAGTACTTC; CDR3: CATSREEGGRQYF
V: TRBV3-1/TRBV3-2; size: .; J: TRBJ1-1; D: TRBD1; DNA: TGTGCCAGCAGCCGGGACAGGGGAAACACTGAAGCTTTCTTT; CDR3: CASSRDRGNTEAFF
V: TRBV28; size: .; J: TRBJ1-6; D: .; DNA: TGTGCCAGCAGTTTTACAGGTTCACCCCTCCACTTT; CDR3: CASSFTGSPLHF
V: TRBV5-4; size: .; J: TRBJ1-3; D: .; DNA: TGTGCCAGCAGCTTACCGACACCTGGAAACACCATATATTTT; CDR3: CASSLPTPGNTIYF
V: TRBV28; size: .; J: TRBJ1-5; D: TRBD1; DNA: TGTGCCAGCGGGACAGGCAATCAGCCCCAGCATTTT; CDR3: CASGTGNQPQHF
V: TRBV24-1; size: .; J: TRBJ1-2; D: .; DNA: TGTGCCACCAGTGATCCACGATCCGGGACAAGATATGGCTACACCTTC; CDR3: CATSDPRSGTRYGYTF
V: TRBV30; size: .; J: TRBJ1-2; D: .; DNA: TGTGCTTCGACACTGGGGGGGCGGGTATATGGCTACACCTTC; CDR3: CASTLGGRVYGYTF
V: TRBV3-1/TRBV3-2; size: once; J: TRBJ2-7; D: TRBD1; DNA: TGTGCCAGCAGCCGAGGGGGCGGAAGAACCTACGAGCAGTACTTC; CDR3: CASSRGGGRTYEQYF
V: TRBV9; size: once; J: TRBJ2-1; D: TRBD2; DNA: TGTGCCAGCAGCGTAGCGTCGATAGCGGGAGATACGTTCTTC; CDR3: CASSVASIAGDTFF
V: TRBV19; size: few; J: TRBJ1-5; D: TRBD1; DNA: TGTGCCAGTAGTGCGACAGGGGTTTCGAGCAATCAGCCCCAGCATTTT; CDR3: CASSATGVSSNQPQHF